This is a list of T cell receptor beta chains from one sample in a study of blood T cell repertoires in COVID-19. Clones were sequenced by immunoSEQ multiplex PCR, and TCRdb holds only the in-frame ones, with some missing. The profile shows about 270,000 clones, 75% to 85% of them singletons. Specimen: PBMCs or T cells enriched from blood (not recorded which). These receptors came from a woman between 45 and 65 years old with acute COVID-19. CDR3s include the opening cysteine and the closing phenylalanine or tryptophan. Fields, in order: clone size, J gene, V gene, D gene, CDR3 protein, CDR3 DNA. D genes are given only for firm matches. The size field is filled for only some rows; it gives once, few, many or a size class.

size: .; J: TRBJ2-4; V: TRBV6-4; D: TRBD2; CDR3: CASLGTSGGIAKNIQYF; DNA: TGTGCCAGCCTTGGGACTAGCGGGGGGATAGCCAAAAACATTCAGTACTTC
size: .; J: TRBJ1-2; V: TRBV6-2/TRBV6-3; D: .; CDR3: CASSYYPNGYTF; DNA: TGTGCCAGCAGTTACTATCCAAATGGCTACACCTTC
size: .; J: TRBJ1-2; V: TRBV29-1; D: .; CDR3: CSVEDEGGGGYTF; DNA: TGCAGCGTTGAAGATGAGGGAGGTGGTGGCTACACCTTC
size: .; J: TRBJ1-5; V: TRBV11-2; D: .; CDR3: CASSLSSNQPQHF; DNA: TGTGCCAGCAGCCTAAGTAGCAATCAGCCCCAGCATTTT
size: .; J: TRBJ1-6; V: TRBV11-3; D: .; CDR3: CASSWGGNSPLHF; DNA: TGTGCCAGCAGCTGGGGGGGCAATTCACCCCTCCACTTT
size: .; J: TRBJ1-3; V: TRBV15; D: .; CDR3: CATSNGGAGNTIYF; DNA: TGTGCCACCAGCAACGGAGGGGCTGGAAACACCATATATTTT
size: .; J: TRBJ2-7; V: TRBV7-6; D: .; CDR3: CASSLDLRGEQYF; DNA: TGTGCCAGCAGCTTAGATTTACGGGGCGAGCAGTACTTC
size: .; J: TRBJ1-1; V: TRBV9; D: .; CDR3: CASSVGKGFEAFF; DNA: TGTGCCAGCAGCGTAGGCAAGGGGTTTGAAGCTTTCTTT
size: once; J: TRBJ1-5; V: TRBV19; D: TRBD1; CDR3: CASSTITGGGFGNQPQHF; DNA: TGTGCCAGTAGTACAATAACAGGGGGCGGGTTTGGCAATCAGCCCCAGCATTTT
size: .; J: TRBJ1-1; V: TRBV3-1/TRBV3-2; D: .; CDR3: CASSQRQGSSLNTEAFF; DNA: TGTGCCAGCAGCCAACGGCAGGGGAGCTCCCTAAACACTGAAGCTTTCTTT
size: few; J: TRBJ2-1; V: TRBV7-3; D: TRBD1; CDR3: CASSPQTGPSSYNEQFF; DNA: TGTGCCAGCAGCCCTCAGACAGGGCCGAGCTCCTACAATGAGCAGTTCTTC
size: .; J: TRBJ1-5; V: TRBV2; D: TRBD1; CDR3: CASSATGTGTHQPQHF; DNA: TGTGCCAGCAGTGCAACCGGGACAGGGACTCATCAGCCCCAGCATTTT
size: .; J: TRBJ2-7; V: TRBV12-3/TRBV12-4; D: .; CDR3: CASSLTGSYEQYF; DNA: TGTGCCAGCAGTTTGACAGGATCCTACGAGCAGTACTTC
size: many; J: TRBJ2-7; V: TRBV19; D: .; CDR3: CASIAPTLYEQYF; DNA: TGTGCCAGTATAGCGCCAACCCTCTACGAGCAGTACTTC
size: .; J: TRBJ2-3; V: TRBV7-3; D: TRBD2; CDR3: CASSSTTAGVTDTQYF; DNA: TGTGCCAGCAGCTCCACCACCGCGGGAGTCACAGATACGCAGTATTTT
size: .; J: TRBJ2-1; V: TRBV10-3; D: TRBD2; CDR3: CAISEWGGYNEQFF; DNA: TGTGCCATTTCCGAATGGGGGGGGTACAATGAGCAGTTCTTC
size: few; J: TRBJ2-1; V: TRBV24-1; D: TRBD2; CDR3: CATSDNPPGGGEQFF; DNA: TGTGCCACCAGTGACAACCCCCCGGGAGGCGGGGAGCAGTTCTTC
size: .; J: TRBJ1-2; V: TRBV19; D: .; CDR3: CASSIWSGGDGYTF; DNA: TGTGCCAGTAGTATTTGGTCAGGAGGAGATGGCTACACCTTC
size: .; J: TRBJ2-7; V: TRBV3-1/TRBV3-2; D: TRBD1; CDR3: CASSHRRGTGVDEQYF; DNA: TGTGCCAGCAGCCACAGGAGGGGGACAGGGGTTGACGAGCAGTACTTC
size: .; J: TRBJ2-3; V: TRBV4-3; D: TRBD2; CDR3: CASSQMGAGTSGGAADTQYF; DNA: TGCGCCAGCAGCCAAATGGGGGCCGGGACTAGCGGGGGGGCAGCAGATACGCAGTATTTT
size: .; J: TRBJ2-5; V: TRBV27; D: TRBD1; CDR3: CASSLSRTGGYQETQYF; DNA: TGTGCCAGCAGTCTATCCAGGACAGGGGGCTACCAAGAGACCCAGTACTTC
size: .; J: TRBJ2-7; V: TRBV18; D: .; CDR3: CASSRDNAYEQYF; DNA: TGTGCCAGCTCACGGGACAACGCCTACGAGCAGTACTTC
size: .; J: TRBJ1-3; V: TRBV27; D: .; CDR3: CASSLGRGNTIYF; DNA: TGTGCCAGCAGTTTGGGCAGGGGAAACACCATATATTTT
size: .; J: TRBJ1-2; V: TRBV2; D: .; CDR3: CASSPPGVSYGYTF; DNA: TGTGCCAGCAGCCCCCCGGGGGTGAGCTATGGCTACACCTTC
size: .; J: TRBJ1-5; V: TRBV12-3/TRBV12-4; D: TRBD1; CDR3: CASRGQDYQPQHF; DNA: TGTGCCAGCAGAGGACAGGACTATCAGCCCCAGCATTTT
size: .; J: TRBJ1-6; V: TRBV6-5; D: TRBD1; CDR3: CASSPTGPWSSPLHF; DNA: TGTGCCAGCAGCCCGACAGGGCCTTGGAGTTCACCCCTCCACTTT
size: .; J: TRBJ2-3; V: TRBV7-2; D: .; CDR3: CASSLGQFTDTQYF; DNA: TGTGCCAGCAGCTTAGGACAATTTACAGATACGCAGTATTTT
size: once; J: TRBJ2-7; V: TRBV11-2; D: .; CDR3: CASGASRGYEQYF; DNA: TGTGCCAGCGGGGCCTCCCGAGGATACGAGCAGTACTTC
size: .; J: TRBJ1-2; V: TRBV6-5; D: .; CDR3: CASREGSGYGYTF; DNA: TGTGCCAGCAGGGAGGGGTCGGGGTATGGCTACACCTTC
size: .; J: TRBJ2-5; V: TRBV18; D: TRBD1; CDR3: CASSTTGNQETQYF; DNA: TGTGCCAGCTCAACGACAGGGAACCAAGAGACCCAGTACTTC
size: .; J: TRBJ1-3; V: TRBV7-9; D: .; CDR3: CASSGLGGSGNTIYF; DNA: TGTGCCAGCAGCGGGCTCGGAGGCTCTGGAAACACCATATATTTT
size: .; J: TRBJ1-1; V: TRBV2; D: .; CDR3: CASSESPVTEAFF; DNA: TGTGCCAGCAGTGAGTCCCCAGTCACTGAAGCTTTCTTT
size: .; J: TRBJ1-1; V: TRBV7-9; D: .; CDR3: CASSPREQNTEAFF; DNA: TGTGCCAGCAGCCCACGTGAGCAGAACACTGAAGCTTTCTTT
size: .; J: TRBJ1-4; V: TRBV23-1; D: TRBD1; CDR3: CASSQSSQGGEKLFF; DNA: TGCGCCAGCAGTCAATCCTCCCAGGGGGGTGAAAAACTGTTTTTT
size: .; J: TRBJ2-7; V: TRBV30; D: .; CDR3: CAWSAQAYEQYF; DNA: TGTGCCTGGAGTGCACAAGCCTACGAGCAGTACTTC
size: .; J: TRBJ2-1; V: TRBV6-5; D: TRBD2; CDR3: CASSYWGGTENEQFF; DNA: TGTGCCAGCAGTTACTGGGGGGGGACGGAGAATGAGCAGTTCTTC
size: .; J: TRBJ2-4; V: TRBV9; D: TRBD2; CDR3: CASSGNSGAYKNIQYF; DNA: TGTGCCAGCAGCGGTAATAGCGGGGCCTACAAAAACATTCAGTACTTC
size: few; J: TRBJ2-1; V: TRBV2; D: .; CDR3: CASHLASYNEQFF; DNA: TGTGCCAGCCACCTAGCCTCTTACAATGAGCAGTTCTTC
size: .; J: TRBJ1-2; V: TRBV19; D: .; CDR3: CASSVLERNYGYTF; DNA: TGTGCCAGTAGTGTATTAGAACGGAACTATGGCTACACCTTC
size: .; J: TRBJ1-1; V: TRBV7-9; D: TRBD1; CDR3: CASSRDSSNTEAFF; DNA: TGTGCCAGCAGCAGGGACAGCTCGAACACTGAAGCTTTCTTT
size: .; J: TRBJ1-2; V: TRBV12-5; D: .; CDR3: CASGLGQGNYTF; DNA: TGTGCTAGTGGTTTGGGCCAGGGGAACTACACCTTC
size: .; J: TRBJ2-7; V: TRBV11-1; D: .; CDR3: CASSRTNYEQYF; DNA: TGTGCCAGCAGTCGGACAAACTACGAGCAGTACTTC
size: .; J: TRBJ1-2; V: TRBV6-5; D: .; CDR3: CASRAGANYGYTF; DNA: TGTGCCAGCAGGGCCGGGGCTAACTATGGCTACACCTTC
size: .; J: TRBJ1-1; V: TRBV5-1; D: .; CDR3: CASSLTAGVNTEAFF; DNA: TGCGCCAGCAGCTTAACCGCAGGGGTGAATACTGAAGCTTTCTTT
size: .; J: TRBJ1-3; V: TRBV27; D: .; CDR3: CASARNSGNTIYF; DNA: TGTGCCAGCGCCCGGAACAGCGGAAACACCATATATTTT
size: once; J: TRBJ1-1; V: TRBV30; D: .; CDR3: CAWSHPGGPFF; DNA: TGTGCCTGGAGTCACCCCGGGGGGCCTTTCTTT
size: .; J: TRBJ1-2; V: TRBV6-2/TRBV6-3; D: TRBD1; CDR3: CASSYSGQYVYGYTF; DNA: TGTGCCAGCAGTTACTCGGGACAGTACGTCTATGGCTACACCTTC
size: .; J: TRBJ2-7; V: TRBV19; D: .; CDR3: CASSSGDASYEQYF; DNA: TGTGCCAGTAGTAGCGGGGACGCTTCCTACGAGCAGTACTTC
size: .; J: TRBJ2-7; V: TRBV4-2; D: .; CDR3: CASSQVGGRRRSSEQYF; DNA: TGTGCCAGCAGCCAAGTAGGGGGAAGGCGCCGGTCGTCCGAGCAGTACTTC
size: .; J: TRBJ2-2; V: TRBV19; D: .; CDR3: CASRLAGINTGELFF; DNA: TGTGCCAGTAGGCTCGCGGGGATTAACACCGGGGAGCTGTTTTTT
size: .; J: TRBJ2-4; V: TRBV3-1/TRBV3-2; D: .; CDR3: CASSLSVGRESSAKNIQYF; DNA: TGTGCCAGCAGCCTCTCTGTGGGGCGTGAGTCCTCGGCCAAAAACATTCAGTACTTC
size: .; J: TRBJ1-2; V: TRBV30; D: TRBD1; CDR3: CAWLTGGLEGYTF; DNA: TGTGCCTGGCTCACAGGGGGGCTAGAAGGCTACACCTTC
size: .; J: TRBJ1-1; V: TRBV27; D: .; CDR3: CASSFFGTNTEAFF; DNA: TGTGCCAGCAGTTTCTTCGGTACGAACACTGAAGCTTTCTTT
size: .; J: TRBJ1-1; V: TRBV6-5; D: TRBD1; CDR3: CASSPGQGLLTEAFF; DNA: TGTGCCAGCAGTCCGGGACAGGGGCTGTTAACTGAAGCTTTCTTT
size: once; J: TRBJ2-7; V: TRBV5-1; D: .; CDR3: CASSPGQTGGYEQYF; DNA: TGCGCCAGCAGCCCAGGACAGACAGGTGGCTACGAGCAGTACTTC